Presented here are 14 T cell receptor beta chains from one specimen sequenced in a study of T cell repertoires in cytomegalovirus infection. Using its own MiXCR run on the reads, TCRdb lists one record per CDR3 protein. The sample lists fewer than 250,000 distinct CDR3 sequences, 22% occurring once. Specimen: CD8+ T cells from PBMCs. Receptors were obtained from a human donor in good health (CMV status not recorded). Some clones in this sample may be carry-over from other donors' samples.

This clonotype showed up just a few times. The rearrangement joins TRBV7-9 to TRBJ1-4; maybe TRBD1 (5 bases). The DNA end favors TRBJ2-2, so the J call may be wrong. CDR1 is SEHNR and CDR2 is FQNEAQ in the germline V gene (reference sequence). CDR3 length: 11 amino acids. CDR3 bases: TGTGCCAGCAGTCTTGGACAGGAGCTGTTTTTT. This encodes CASSLGQELFF.

This sequence joins TRBV6-4 and TRBJ1-5, with 7 nucleotides matching TRBD1. Germline CDR1 MRHNA, CDR2 SNTAGT. Germline trimming cut 6 bases from V and 7 bases from J; bases unmatched to any gene: 9. This CDR3 is 14 amino acids long. CDR3 loop: CASSAQGVGQPQHF. CDR3 DNA sequence: TGTGCCAGCAGCGCTCAGGGGGTTGGACAGCCCCAGCATTTT.

This clonotype has just a few counts. The chain combines TRBV29-1 with TRBJ1-3; D ambiguous. Germline V gene data show CDR1 as SQVTM and CDR2 as ANQGSEA. V lost 4 bases, J lost 6 bases, and 16 bases lay in between. The CDR3 totals 14 residues. Written as DNA, the CDR3 is TGCAGCGTTGCGAGTTGGGAGCCGATAAACACCATATATTTT. It yields the protein CSVASWEPINTIYF.

This clonotype showed up just a few times. The chain recombines TRBV11-1 with TRBJ2-7, with D unresolved. The V gene lost 0 bases and the J gene lost 0 bases, with 12 bases spanning the gap. This CDR3 has 16 amino acids. The V gene's germline CDR1 is SGHAT and CDR2 FQDESV (reference sequence). CDR3 amino acids: CASSLAGTVTSYEQYF. In DNA, the CDR3 is TGTGCCAGCAGCTTAGCGGGTACGGTGACCTCCTACGAGCAGTACTTC.

This chain uses TRBV7-4 with TRBJ2-1; 12 nucleotides match TRBD2. Per germline, CDR1 SGHVT and CDR2 SQSDAQ. The CDR3 has 16 amino acids. V dropped 5 bases and J dropped 4; count of bases not matched to a gene: 6. CDR3 residues: CASSLTSGGRYNEQFF. Written as DNA, the CDR3 is TGTGCCAGCAGCCTGACTAGCGGGGGTAGGTACAATGAGCAGTTCTTC.

This clonotype was found many times. The chain recombines TRBV4-1 with TRBJ2-7, with a tentative D call TRBD1 (5 bases). Germline V gene lookup returns CDR1 MGHRA and CDR2 YSYEKL. Trimming removed 0 bases at V and 1 base at J, with 13 bases between. This CDR3 region has 16 residues. CDR3 loop: CASSQESGSPSYEQYF. The CDR3 nucleotides are TGCGCCAGCAGCCAAGAGTCAGGGTCCCCATCCTACGAGCAGTACTTC.

The rearrangement links TRBV5-1 to TRBJ1-2; D perhaps matches TRBD1 (5 bases). This CDR3 spans 16 amino acids. Germline CDR1 reads SGHRS; CDR2 reads YFSETQ. V was pared by 1 base and J by 1 base, with 14 bases between. In DNA, the CDR3 is TGCGCCAGCAGCTTGTACCGGGACTCAATTAACTATGGCTACACCTTC. Translated: CASSLYRDSINYGYTF.

This rearrangement joins TRBV28 to TRBJ2-2; D uncertain. Germline V gene lookup returns CDR1 MDHEN and CDR2 SYDVKM. This CDR3 is built from 15 residues. Trimming pared 6 bases from V and 4 bases from J, leaving 15 bases between. CDR3 residues: CASSSTSPSTGELFF. CDR3 nucleotide sequence: TGTGCCAGCAGCTCGACCTCCCCCTCCACCGGGGAGCTGTTTTTT.

There are a few counts of this clonotype. This chain connects TRBV20-1 to TRBJ2-1, with a tentative D call TRBD2 (5 bases). This CDR3 spans 13 amino acids. Germline CDR1 reads DFQATT; CDR2 reads SNEGSKA (reference sequence). The V end was cut by 8 bases, the J end by 2 bases, with 13 bases between. The CDR3 loop is CSLALTTYNEQFF. The CDR3 nucleotides are TGCAGTCTCGCCCTGACTACCTACAATGAGCAGTTCTTC.

This clonotype is a singleton in its sample. The chain couples TRBV28 to TRBJ2-3; perhaps TRBD1 as D (6 bases). The CDR3 runs to 18 residues. Trimming left V 6 bases short and J 0 bases short, with 22 bases between. Germline V gives CDR1 MDHEN, CDR2 SYDVKM. The CDR3 region is CASSFQGIRDKSTDTQYF. CDR3 in DNA: TGTGCCAGCAGCTTCCAGGGGATCCGTGATAAGAGCACAGATACGCAGTATTTT.

This clonotype occurred a few times. The chain combines TRBV2 with TRBJ1-5; D is uncertain. Germline lookup yields CDR1 SNHLY and CDR2 FYNNEI. V dropped 2 bases and J dropped 1 base, with 9 bases sitting between them. This CDR3 has 15 residues. CDR3 in DNA: TGTGCCAGCAGTGAATGGCCCCTGAGCAATCAGCCCCAGCATTTT. Translated: CASSEWPLSNQPQHF.

This chain joins TRBV20-1 and TRBJ2-1, with 12 positions matching TRBD2. Per germline, CDR1 DFQATT and CDR2 SNEGSKA (reference sequence). V was clipped by 1 base and J by 4 bases; unmatched bases: 5. The CDR3 runs to 16 residues. The CDR3 loop reads CSARATSGGQYNEQFF. The DNA for the CDR3 is TGCAGTGCTAGAGCGACTAGCGGGGGCCAGTACAATGAGCAGTTCTTC.

This clonotype showed up just a few times. The V call is TRBV7-6, the J call TRBJ1-4; the D gene is possibly TRBD1 (5 bases). Germline V gene data show CDR1 as SGHVS and CDR2 as FNYEAQ. The CDR3 runs to 13 residues. With 0 bases removed from V and 12 bases from J, the gap between germline ends came to 11 bases. The CDR3 DNA follows: TGTGCCAGCAGCTTAGCCGGGACGTATGAACTGTTTTTT. Its protein product is CASSLAGTYELFF.

This clonotype was observed a few times. The V and J genes are TRBV4-1 and TRBJ1-1, with D hard to call. The CDR3 runs 13 residues. Trimming removed 3 bases at V and 8 bases at J, with 13 bases between. In germline, CDR1 is MGHRA, CDR2 YSYEKL. The CDR3 nucleotides read TGCGCCAGCAGCCATGAGGGAGTGGCCGAAGCTTTCTTT. Its protein product is CASSHEGVAEAFF.